The 4 T cell receptor beta chains listed next were all sequenced from one sample in a study of OX40 agonist ivuxolimab in advanced cancers. Generated by immunoSEQ multiplex PCR, the TCRdb table keeps only in-frame clones and is missing some. The sample lists approximately 75,000 clones; roughly nine tenths were seen once. The sequencing used CD4+ or CD8+ T cells sorted from blood, collected in a trial of the OX40 agonist ivuxolimab. The receptors shown here come from an adult with an advanced solid tumor such as melanoma, head and neck, liver or kidney cancer.

This clone was detected once. This sequence joins TRBV6-8 and TRBJ1-1; 9 bases agree with TRBD1. The CDR3 runs to 18 residues. Unmatched junction bases numbered 17, after V lost 6 bases and J lost 3 bases. Germline values: CDR1 MNHGY, CDR2 SAAAGT. The CDR3 protein is CASSPAYRGRIVDTEAFF. The CDR3 coding sequence is TGTGCCAGCAGCCCCGCCTACAGGGGGCGGATTGTCGACACTGAAGCTTTCTTT.

This chain joins TRBV5-6 and TRBJ1-1; D not resolved. The germline V gene encodes CDR1 SGHDT and CDR2 YYEEEE. The V end was cut by 0 bases, the J end by 8 bases, with 8 bases between. This CDR3 has 12 residues. The CDR3 loop is CASSLAFGEAFF. CDR3 nucleotides: TGTGCCAGCAGCTTGGCGTTCGGAGAAGCTTTCTTT. The full variable domain, in which reference TRBV5-6 and TRBJ1-1 provide the parts outside the CDR3, is DAGVTQSPTHLIKTRGQQVTLRCSPKSGHDTVSWYQQALGQGPQFIFQYYEEEERQRGNFPDRFSGHQFPNYSSELNVNALLLGDSALYLCASSLAFGEAFFGQGTRLTVV.

V usage is TRBV6-1 and J usage is TRBJ1-6, with D maybe TRBD1 (5 bases). Germline V CDR1 and CDR2: MNHNS, SASEGT. The ends were cut back, 0 bases at V and 9 bases at J, with 24 bases in the middle. CDR3 size: 19 residues. CDR3 sequence (DNA): TGTGCCAGCAGTGAAGCGCTCGGTCTGGGAGCCCAAAGGGGTTCACCCCTCCACTTT. Translated, it gives CASSEALGLGAQRGSPLHF.

The genes are TRBV9 and TRBJ2-7; D is perhaps TRBD1 or TRBD2 (5 bases each). Germline-derived CDR1 and CDR2 are SGDLS and YYNGEE. Trimming took 4 bases from V and 0 from J, leaving 23 bases between them. The CDR3 sequence is 18 residues long. In DNA form, the CDR3 reads TGTGCCAGCAGCCCTAGGTTGAATGGGGGAACCAGCTCCTACGAGCAGTACTTC. Translating it yields CASSPRLNGGTSSYEQYF.